The 32 T cell receptor beta chains below all came from one sample that was sequenced in a study of response to subunit inactivated influenza vaccine. TCRdb processed the RT-PCR reads anew with MiXCR; each CDR3 protein has one entry. The data show about 190,000 distinct CDR3 sequences, about an eighth seen once. Sequenced material: CD8+ T cells sorted from PBMCs, taken more than 4 days after vaccination. The receptors were gathered from a man in his fifties or sixties who received an inactivated influenza vaccine.

The table lists this clonotype with many counts. J is TRBJ2-7 and V is TRBV19, with D perhaps matching TRBD1 or TRBD2 (5 bases each). The V end lost 5 bases, the J end lost 2 bases, and 13 bases lay between the germline ends. In germline, CDR1 is LNHDA, CDR2 SQIVND (reference sequence). The CDR3 is made up of 14 amino acids. The CDR3 DNA reads as TGTGCCAGTAGTCTCAGGGACCTCACCTACGAGCAGTACTTC. Amino acids: CASSLRDLTYEQYF.

This clonotype was seen a few times. The V gene is TRBV12-3 or TRBV12-4, the J gene TRBJ2-7; D perhaps matches TRBD1 (6 bases). Trimming removed 3 bases at V and 4 bases at J, with 13 bases between. The CDR3 runs 14 residues. CDR3 DNA: TGTGCCAGCAGTTTTCTCGGCAGGGGTTACGAGCAGTACTTC. Amino acids: CASSFLGRGYEQYF.

This clonotype was recorded many times. V usage is TRBV6-1 and J usage is TRBJ2-5; D is ambiguous. This CDR3 is 14 amino acids long. Germline V CDR1 and CDR2: MNHNS, SASEGT. The germline V and J ends were trimmed by 1 base and 1 base, with 7 bases remaining between them. The chain's CDR3 is CASSEVRVQETQYF. The DNA for the CDR3 is TGTGCCAGCAGTGAAGTTAGGGTCCAAGAGACCCAGTACTTC.

The CDR3: CSAYDGTGELFF. Here the CDR3 DNA reads TGCAGTGCTTACGACGGGACCGGGGAGCTGTTTTTT. The J gene is TRBJ2-2, the V gene TRBV20-1; D ambiguous. Germline V CDR1 and CDR2: DFQATT, SNEGSKA (reference sequence). CDR3 length equals 12 residues. The ends were cut back, 5 bases at V and 5 bases at J, with 9 bases in the middle.

This clonotype was seen a handful of times. The CDR3 region is CASSRPTGNEQYF. The DNA for the CDR3 is TGTGCCAGCAGCCGCCCGACAGGGAACGAGCAGTACTTC. This rearrangement joins TRBV28 to TRBJ2-7; TRBD1 agrees at 7 bases. Germline V CDR1 and CDR2: MDHEN, SYDVKM. With V trimmed by 6 bases and J by 5 bases, 7 bases remained unmatched. CDR3 length equals 13 residues.

This clonotype appeared a few times. The CDR3 region has the DNA TGCGCCAGCAGCCAACCCCTCCGACTAGCGGGGGCCCTCCTCCAAGAGACCCAGTACTTC. Protein product: CASSQPLRLAGALLQETQYF. The chain has TRBV4-3 and TRBJ2-5; TRBD2 matches at 12 bases. The CDR3 is made up of 20 amino acids. Germline assignment: CDR1 LGHNA and CDR2 YSLEER. Germline trimming cut 2 bases from V and 1 base from J; bases unmatched to any gene: 14.

The V gene is TRBV29-1, the J gene TRBJ2-1; possibly TRBD1 for D (5 bases). The CDR3 is made up of 10 amino acids. CDR1 is SQVTM and CDR2 is ANQGSEA in the germline V gene. The V end lost 6 bases, the J end lost 12 bases, and 12 bases lay between the germline ends. CDR3: CSVRQRGQFF. CDR3 nucleotides: TGCAGCGTCCGACAGCGTGGGCAGTTCTTC.

The chain uses TRBV10-3 and TRBJ2-7, with 9 bases aligning to TRBD2. With V trimmed by 10 bases and J by 4 bases, 8 bases remained unmatched. The CDR3 has 13 residues. Germline V gene data show CDR1 as ENHRY and CDR2 as SYGVKD. The CDR3 DNA is TGTGCCACGTTAGGAGGACTAGCGTACGAGCAGTACTTC. Its translation is CATLGGLAYEQYF.

This clonotype was observed a few times. This chain joins TRBV5-1 and TRBJ2-7; the match to TRBD1 covers 8 bases. CDR1 is SGHRS, CDR2 YFSETQ, per germline. The CDR3 contains 15 residues. V gave up 0 bases and J gave up 3 bases; unmatched junction bases: 5. This CDR3 reads CASSLEAGGNYEQYF. For the CDR3, the DNA is TGCGCCAGCAGCTTGGAGGCAGGGGGCAACTACGAGCAGTACTTC.

Only a few counts were recorded for this clonotype. The chain joins TRBV10-2 to TRBJ1-1; perhaps TRBD1 as D (5 bases). The V end was cut by 6 bases, the J end by 7 bases, with 6 bases between. Germline V gene sequence: CDR1 WSHSY, CDR2 SAAADI. The CDR3 consists of 10 residues. CDR3 residues: CASRQGEAFF. The CDR3, as DNA: TGCGCCAGCAGGCAGGGTGAAGCTTTCTTT.

V gene TRBV20-1 combines with J gene TRBJ2-1; D gene uncertain. The CDR3 extends over 13 amino acids. V lost 3 bases and J lost 3, with 9 bases in between. Germline V gives CDR1 DFQATT, CDR2 SNEGSKA (reference sequence). The CDR3 bases are TGCAGTGCTAGTTCCAGCCTCTACAATGAGCAGTTCTTC. Amino acid sequence: CSASSSLYNEQFF.

This clonotype occurred many times. This chain links TRBV7-2 with TRBJ2-3; weak D call: TRBD2 (6 bases). This CDR3 is 15 amino acids long. The V and J ends lost 5 bases and 2 bases respectively, with 14 bases between them. Per germline, CDR1 SGHTA and CDR2 FQGNSA. The CDR3 reads CASSVGTFLTDTQYF. For the CDR3, the DNA is TGTGCCAGCAGCGTCGGGACTTTTCTCACAGATACGCAGTATTTT.

This clonotype was seen a handful of times. Without the conserved terminal phenylalanine or tryptophan, this CDR3 likely stems from a read error. The DNA is omitted, as the CDR3 cannot be located on it reliably, and the CDR3 follows TCRdb's listing. The chain recombines TRBV27 with TRBJ2-1; the table's D gene call, TRBD1, was not cross checked with the DNA. CDR1 and CDR2 (germline): MNHEY, SMNVEV (reference sequence). 14 amino acids form the CDR3, both terminal residues included. CDR3: CASSPGTRGAGLEI.

In its sample, this clonotype was seen a few times. The chain uses TRBV28 and TRBJ1-5; no clear D gene. The V gene lost 5 bases and the J gene lost 7 bases, with 15 bases spanning the gap. Germline CDR1 MDHEN, CDR2 SYDVKM. This CDR3 has 14 amino acids. The CDR3 DNA sequence: TGTGCCAGCAGTCCCGTATTCCGGGCCCAGCCCCAGCATTTT. Its translation is CASSPVFRAQPQHF.

This chain links TRBV28 with TRBJ1-2; 8 nucleotides match TRBD1. Germline V gene lookup returns CDR1 MDHEN and CDR2 SYDVKM. Trimming took 5 bases from V and 8 from J; bases not matched to a gene: 13. The CDR3 is 15 residues long. The CDR3 region has the DNA TGTGCCAGCAGTCCACCTTCTGGACAGGGCGGCGGCTACACCTTC. This translates into CASSPPSGQGGGYTF.

This clonotype was detected only a few times. The chain links TRBV27 to TRBJ2-7; 7 bases are a match to TRBD2. The germline V gene has CDR1 MNHEY and CDR2 SMNVEV (reference sequence). The CDR3 length is 15 residues. V lost 1 base and J lost 5; bases outside the gene matches: 8. The CDR3 sequence: CASSLWAGVENEQYF. The CDR3 coding sequence is TGTGCCAGCAGTTTATGGGCGGGAGTGGAGAACGAGCAGTACTTC.

This clonotype was seen repeatedly, ten times or more. The chain has TRBV7-9 and TRBJ1-1; D might be TRBD1 (5 bases). Germline V gives CDR1 SEHNR, CDR2 FQNEAQ (reference sequence). Deletions cut 5 bases from V and 1 base from J, with 20 bases between. The CDR3 sequence is 17 residues long. This CDR3 is CASSPPPSGLPNTEAFF. The CDR3 DNA follows: TGTGCCAGCAGCCCCCCCCCGTCGGGACTCCCGAACACTGAAGCTTTCTTT.

There are a few counts of this clonotype. The chain recombines TRBV27 with TRBJ2-5; TRBD1 matches at 10 bases. CDR1 and CDR2 from the germline V gene are MNHEY and SMNVEV (reference sequence). Trimming removed 6 bases from V and 4 bases from J; junction bases left unmatched: 14. CDR3 size: 17 residues. CDR3 in DNA: TGTGCCAGCAGCCTATCCCCGGGACAGGGGTTTGGAGAGACCCAGTACTTC. Its translation: CASSLSPGQGFGETQYF.

This chain connects TRBV6-5 to TRBJ1-5; the D is unclear. Germline V CDR1 and CDR2: MNHEY, SVGAGI. Trimming stripped 4 bases from V and 0 bases from J, with 7 bases between. The CDR3 loop spans 14 amino acids. Here the CDR3 DNA reads TGTGCCAGCAGTTTGACGACTAGCAATCAGCCCCAGCATTTT. It yields the protein CASSLTTSNQPQHF.

The V and J genes are TRBV10-3 and TRBJ2-5; the D call may be TRBD1 or TRBD2 (5 bases each). In germline, CDR1 is ENHRY, CDR2 SYGVKD. The V gene lost 1 base and the J gene lost 6 bases, with 15 bases spanning the gap. The CDR3 length is 15 residues. The CDR3: CAISEFGDEGKTQYF. For the CDR3, the DNA is TGTGCCATCAGTGAGTTCGGGGACGAGGGGAAGACCCAGTACTTC.

V usage is TRBV6-2 or TRBV6-3 and J usage is TRBJ2-7, with 10 positions matching TRBD1. Per the germline V gene, CDR1 is MNHEY and CDR2 is SVGEGT. V lost 3 bases, J lost 2 bases, and 13 bases stayed unmatched. This CDR3 is 18 amino acids long. The CDR3 here is CASSYTSTGGPIAYEQYF. The CDR3 DNA reads as TGTGCCAGCAGTTATACCTCGACAGGGGGCCCTATCGCCTACGAGCAGTACTTC.

A few counts support this clonotype. The CDR3 nucleotides are TGTGCCAGCAGCTTAATCCTAGCGGGAGAATCAGATACGCAGTATTTT. Encoded protein: CASSLILAGESDTQYF. The V and J genes are TRBV11-2 and TRBJ2-3; 10 nucleotides align to TRBD2. Trimming removed 2 bases from V and 4 bases from J; junction bases left unmatched: 6. CDR3 length equals 16 residues. Germline CDR1 is SGHAT and CDR2 is FQNNGV.

The CDR3 loop reads CASSHGGPLRNEQFF. The CDR3 nucleotides are TGTGCCAGCAGTCACGGGGGGCCCCTTCGCAATGAGCAGTTCTTC. The V and J genes are TRBV6-5 and TRBJ2-1; D might be TRBD2 (7 bases). Trimming stripped 5 bases from V and 6 bases from J, with 17 bases between. Germline CDR1 is MNHEY and CDR2 is SVGAGI. The CDR3 contains 15 residues.

The CDR3 is CAIRGLAGPYYNEQFF. CDR3 DNA: TGTGCCATCAGGGGACTAGCGGGCCCCTATTACAATGAGCAGTTCTTC. This chain links TRBV10-3 with TRBJ2-1, with TRBD2 matching 12 bases. The CDR3 is 16 residues long. Unmatched junction bases numbered 7, after V lost 6 bases and J lost 4 bases. Germline-derived CDR1 and CDR2 are ENHRY and SYGVKD.

The gene calls are TRBV11-2 and TRBJ2-1; tentative D call: TRBD1 (6 bases). Trimming stripped 5 bases from V and 10 bases from J, with 9 bases between. The CDR3 has 11 residues. Looked up from germline, CDR1 is SGHAT and CDR2 is FQNNGV. The CDR3 loop reads CASSEDREQFF. The CDR3, as DNA: TGTGCCAGCAGCGAAGACAGGGAGCAGTTCTTC.

The rearrangement uses TRBV21-1 and TRBJ2-4; TRBD1 is the table's D call and was not checked against the DNA. TRBV21-1 is deemed a pseudogene. The CDR3 runs 15 residues. The CDR3 loop reads CASGTGELAKNIQCF. CDR3 in DNA: TGTGCCAGCGGGACAGGGGAATTAGCCAAAAACATTCAGTGCTTC.

This chain links TRBV29-1 with TRBJ2-7; 9 bases line up with TRBD2. Trimming removed 4 bases from V and 3 bases from J; junction bases left unmatched: 19. The CDR3 is 18 residues long. CDR1 is SQVTM and CDR2 is ANQGSEA in the germline V gene. The chain's CDR3 is CSVVGSSGIGYTDYEQYF. The CDR3 DNA reads TGCAGCGTTGTGGGGTCTAGCGGGATTGGTTACACCGACTACGAGCAGTACTTC.

Notes on this clonotype: A junction end diverges from the germline sequence, so it may reflect a read error. The J gene is TRBJ2-1, the V gene TRBV7-8, with D perhaps TRBD2 (6 bases). Germline V lookup: CDR1 SGHVS, CDR2 FQNEAQ. The CDR3 loop spans 14 amino acids. The DNA of the CDR3 is TGTGCCGGCAGCCCCCTCGCGGGAAGGAATGAGCAGTTCTTC. Its protein product is CAGSPLAGRNEQFF.

This clonotype was picked up a small number of times. The gene calls are TRBV6-1 and TRBJ1-6; D is unresolved. CDR1 is MNHNS and CDR2 is SASEGT in the germline V gene. V lost 0 bases to trimming and J lost 1 base, with 10 bases between them. The CDR3 has 17 amino acids. This CDR3 reads CASSEASLGSYNSPLHF. The CDR3 DNA follows: TGTGCCAGCAGTGAAGCTTCCTTGGGATCCTATAATTCACCCCTCCACTTT.

This clonotype was seen only a few times. V and J are TRBV20-1 and TRBJ2-1, with a tentative D call TRBD2 (6 bases). With 0 bases removed from V and 4 bases from J, the gap between germline ends came to 10 bases. The V gene's germline CDR1 is DFQATT and CDR2 SNEGSKA (reference sequence). There are 14 residues in the CDR3. CDR3 nucleotides: TGCAGTGCTAGAGACGATAGCGGTTACAATGAGCAGTTCTTC. Translating gives CSARDDSGYNEQFF.

Only a few counts were recorded for this clonotype. The DNA for the CDR3 is TGTGCCACCTGCTCCAACGACAGGGATATCAACAATGAGCAGTTCTTC. Its translation: CATCSNDRDINNEQFF. The chain joins TRBV15 to TRBJ2-1; TRBD1 aligns across 7 bases. Germline assignment: CDR1 LNHNV and CDR2 YYDKDF (reference sequence). This CDR3 has 16 amino acids. Trimming cost V 8 bases and J 5 bases; bases outside gene matches: 15. Full variable domain (remainder filled in from reference TRBV15 and TRBJ2-1): DAMVIQNPRYQVTQFGKPVTLSCSQTLNHNVMYWYQQKSSQAPKLLFHYYDKDFNNEADTPDNFQSRRPNTSFCFLDIRSPGLGDTAMYLCATCSNDRDINNEQFFGPGTRLTVL.

The chain joins TRBV4-1 to TRBJ2-7; 7 bases fit TRBD2. V shed 3 bases, J shed 4 bases, and the junction held 9 bases outside the gene matches. CDR1 is MGHRA and CDR2 is YSYEKL in the germline V gene. The CDR3 has 15 amino acids. The CDR3 region has the DNA TGCGCCAGCAGCCACCGGGAGGTGGGGTTGTACGAGCAGTACTTC. Translation gives CASSHREVGLYEQYF.